The rows below give T cell receptor beta chains drawn from one sample of a study of cytomegalovirus exposure and HLA in healthy donors. Some clones are missing from TCRdb's copy, which holds only in-frame ones; the method was immunoSEQ multiplex PCR. The sample lists some 120,000 clones, 65% to 75% occurring once. The sample comprised PBMCs. Receptor source: a woman between 50 and 59 years old in good health and CMV-seropositive. Both conserved end residues are part of each CDR3. D genes are given only for firm matches. A clone size is listed for some rows: how often the clone was seen (once, few, many), or a class if it is expanded.

v_gene: TRBV7-8
j_gene: TRBJ2-1
len: 15
d_gene: .
abundance: .
CDR3nt: TGTGCCAGCTGCCCCCGAAGGGGCCGCGACAATGAGCAGTTCTTC
CDR3aa: CASCPRRGRDNEQFF

v_gene: TRBV30
j_gene: TRBJ2-5
len: 12
d_gene: .
abundance: .
CDR3nt: TGTGCCTGTTCTCCAGTTAAAGAGACCCAGTACTTC
CDR3aa: CACSPVKETQYF

v_gene: TRBV6-5
j_gene: TRBJ2-3
len: 16
d_gene: TRBD2
abundance: .
CDR3nt: TGTGCCAGCAGTTCGATTGGCGGGGGGGCCGTAGATACGCAGTATTTT
CDR3aa: CASSSIGGGAVDTQYF

v_gene: TRBV7-2
j_gene: TRBJ2-2
len: 15
d_gene: TRBD2
abundance: .
CDR3nt: TGTGCCAGCAGCTTAAGGGCGGGGGGACCCGGGGAGCTGTTTTTT
CDR3aa: CASSLRAGGPGELFF

v_gene: TRBV7-6
j_gene: TRBJ2-1
len: 15
d_gene: .
abundance: .
CDR3nt: TGTGCCAGCAGCTCTTCCGGACACTCCAACGATGAGCAGTTCTTC
CDR3aa: CASSSSGHSNDEQFF

v_gene: TRBV6-1
j_gene: TRBJ1-3
len: 14
d_gene: TRBD1
abundance: .
CDR3nt: TGTGCCAGCAGTGAACAGGGGGCTGGAAACACCATATATTTT
CDR3aa: CASSEQGAGNTIYF

v_gene: TRBV5-1
j_gene: TRBJ2-2
len: 15
d_gene: .
abundance: .
CDR3nt: TGCGCCAGCAGCTTGGGGCCAGATCGCACCGGGGAGCTGTTTTTT
CDR3aa: CASSLGPDRTGELFF

v_gene: TRBV15
j_gene: TRBJ2-2
len: 12
d_gene: .
abundance: .
CDR3nt: TGTGCCACCAGCAGAGACGTCGGGGAGCTGTTTTTT
CDR3aa: CATSRDVGELFF

v_gene: TRBV7-9
j_gene: TRBJ2-4
len: 16
d_gene: TRBD1
abundance: few
CDR3nt: TGTGCCAGCAGCTTATCAGGGGGCGTGACCAAAAACATTCAGTACTTC
CDR3aa: CASSLSGGVTKNIQYF

v_gene: TRBV10-3
j_gene: TRBJ2-5
len: 17
d_gene: .
abundance: few
CDR3nt: TGTGCCATCAGTGAGGGTTCCGGAATAGGGGTACAAGAGACCCAGTACTTC
CDR3aa: CAISEGSGIGVQETQYF

v_gene: TRBV25-1
j_gene: TRBJ2-2
len: 11
d_gene: .
abundance: .
CDR3nt: TGTGCCAGCAGTTGGGGGCAGACGGTGTTTTTT
CDR3aa: CASSWGQTVFF

v_gene: TRBV6-5
j_gene: TRBJ2-7
len: 13
d_gene: .
abundance: .
CDR3nt: TGTGCCAGCAGTTACCCAGCGGGCGGCGAGCAGTACTTC
CDR3aa: CASSYPAGGEQYF

v_gene: TRBV5-1
j_gene: TRBJ1-6
len: 14
d_gene: .
abundance: few
CDR3nt: TGCGCCAGCAGCTTGGACAGGGAGGGGTCACCCCTCCACTTT
CDR3aa: CASSLDREGSPLHF

v_gene: TRBV4-1
j_gene: TRBJ1-3
len: 15
d_gene: .
abundance: once
CDR3nt: TGCGCCAGCCGAACAGGGTTCTTTTCTGGAAACACCATATATTTT
CDR3aa: CASRTGFFSGNTIYF

v_gene: TRBV7-2
j_gene: TRBJ1-5
len: 13
d_gene: .
abundance: .
CDR3nt: TGTGCCAGCAGCGCGATCAGGGATCAGCCCCAGCATTTT
CDR3aa: CASSAIRDQPQHF

v_gene: TRBV7-2
j_gene: TRBJ2-2
len: 15
d_gene: TRBD2
abundance: .
CDR3nt: TGTGCCAGCAGCCGGACTAGCGGTGGTCGCGGGGAGCTGTTTTTT
CDR3aa: CASSRTSGGRGELFF

v_gene: TRBV7-8
j_gene: TRBJ1-2
len: 13
d_gene: .
abundance: .
CDR3nt: TGTGCCAGCAGCCGCAACATAGGGGTCGGCTACACCTTC
CDR3aa: CASSRNIGVGYTF

v_gene: TRBV7-9
j_gene: TRBJ2-2
len: 14
d_gene: .
abundance: .
CDR3nt: TGTGCCAGCAGCCATGCTACGAACACCGGGGAGCTGTTTTTT
CDR3aa: CASSHATNTGELFF

v_gene: TRBV9
j_gene: TRBJ2-5
len: 15
d_gene: .
abundance: .
CDR3nt: TGTGCCAGCAGCGTAGGGTGGGGGGGCCGAGAGACCCAGTACTTC
CDR3aa: CASSVGWGGRETQYF

v_gene: TRBV5-6
j_gene: TRBJ2-7
len: 15
d_gene: .
abundance: .
CDR3nt: TGTGCCAGCAGCTTGGTGGTCGGGAGCTCCTACGAGCAGTACTTC
CDR3aa: CASSLVVGSSYEQYF

v_gene: TRBV29-1
j_gene: TRBJ2-7
len: 14
d_gene: TRBD1
abundance: .
CDR3nt: TGCAGCGTTTACGAACAGGGGGCCAATCACGAGCAGTACTTC
CDR3aa: CSVYEQGANHEQYF

v_gene: TRBV7-8
j_gene: TRBJ2-5
len: 15
d_gene: .
abundance: .
CDR3nt: TGTGCCAGCAGCTTAGTGCTAGCCCCCCAAGAGACCCAGTACTTC
CDR3aa: CASSLVLAPQETQYF

v_gene: TRBV21-1
j_gene: TRBJ2-3
len: 15
d_gene: .
abundance: .
CDR3nt: TGTGCCAGCAACGTGACCGGGACAGAGTTAGATACGCAGTATTTT
CDR3aa: CASNVTGTELDTQYF

v_gene: TRBV29-1
j_gene: TRBJ2-7
len: 13
d_gene: .
abundance: .
CDR3nt: TGCAGCGTTGTGGCGGAGCGAGGTCTCGAGCAGTACTTC
CDR3aa: CSVVAERGLEQYF

v_gene: TRBV30
j_gene: TRBJ1-5
len: 12
d_gene: .
abundance: .
CDR3nt: TGTGCCTGGAGTGTAGAGGATCAGCCCCAGCATTTT
CDR3aa: CAWSVEDQPQHF

v_gene: TRBV19
j_gene: TRBJ2-5
len: 15
d_gene: TRBD2
abundance: .
CDR3nt: TGTGCCAGTAGTACGGGACTAGCGGGCCAAGAGACCCAGTACTTC
CDR3aa: CASSTGLAGQETQYF